The 2 T cell receptor beta chains below were found in one sample sequenced in a study of T-cell memory formation after mild COVID-19. TCRdb re-called the 5' RACE reads through MiXCR, storing one row per CDR3 protein. The sample yields a few hundred thousand distinct CDR3 sequences, over 25% seen once. Material: PBMCs or a T cell subset sorted from them (not recorded which). All receptors come from an adult woman who had mild COVID-19 (a few samples of this study predate the infection). Cell type and time point are not known.

This chain joins TRBV4-1 and TRBJ1-4; TRBD1 aligns across 8 bases. Germline V CDR1 and CDR2: MGHRA, YSYEKL. J was trimmed by 10 bases and V by 3 bases; bases with no gene match: 4. The CDR3 has 13 residues. Here the CDR3 reads CASSQDRERKLFF. The DNA for the CDR3 is TGCGCCAGCAGCCAGGACAGGGAGAGAAAACTGTTTTTT.

This chain connects TRBV20-1 to TRBJ1-1, with unresolved D. This CDR3 region has 11 residues. Trimming shortened V by 4 bases and J by 8 bases, and 11 bases separated the two germline ends. From germline, CDR1 is DFQATT and CDR2 SNEGSKA (reference sequence). In DNA, the CDR3 is TGCAGTGCTATCCCGAGCCTGGAAGCTTTCTTT. It specifies CSAIPSLEAFF.